Each of the 10 T cell receptor beta chains below was sequenced from the same sample in a study of blood T cell repertoires in COVID-19. Sequencing used immunoSEQ multiplex PCR; TCRdb keeps in-frame clones, though not all of them. Of 400,000 to 550,000 clones listed, approximately 90% are singletons. Sequenced input: peripheral blood. All receptors come from a woman in her 30s with acute or convalescent COVID-19.

The chain joins TRBV2 to TRBJ1-1, with 9 bases matching TRBD1. CDR1 and CDR2 from the germline V gene are SNHLY and FYNNEI. After removal of 4 bases from V and 0 bases from J, the junction contained 9 bases not matched to a gene. This CDR3 is built from 17 residues. This CDR3 reads CASSVGTGTLLNTEAFF. For the CDR3, the DNA is TGTGCCAGCAGTGTAGGGACAGGGACGCTCCTGAACACTGAAGCTTTCTTT.

Points on this clone: Other DNA sequences of this sample code for an identical CDR3. V and J are TRBV18 and TRBJ1-2; a possible D gene is TRBD1 (6 bases). Germline lookup yields CDR1 KGHSH and CDR2 LQKENI. The CDR3 has 14 residues. The V end was cut by 3 bases, the J end by 6 bases, with 14 bases between. Here the CDR3 reads CASSPGTGLDGYTF. In DNA, the CDR3 is TGTGCCAGCTCACCTGGTACAGGGTTGGATGGCTACACCTTC.

This clone occurred once. The chain combines TRBV15 with TRBJ2-2; 7 bases fit TRBD2. This CDR3 has 15 amino acids. V lost 6 bases and J lost 3; bases outside the gene matches: 7. Germline CDR1 and CDR2: LNHNV and YYDKDF (reference sequence). The CDR3 loop is CATRGGEGYTGELFF. CDR3 DNA: TGTGCCACCAGGGGAGGGGAGGGGTACACCGGGGAGCTGTTTTTT.

The chain links TRBV28 to TRBJ2-5, with 7 bases matching TRBD2. J was trimmed by 5 bases and V by 3 bases; bases with no gene match: 3. The CDR3 extends over 13 amino acids. CDR1 is MDHEN and CDR2 is SYDVKM in the germline V gene. The CDR3 is CASSLGGSETQYF. CDR3 nucleotides: TGTGCCAGCAGTTTGGGGGGGTCCGAGACCCAGTACTTC.

The chain combines TRBV2 with TRBJ2-7, with a tentative D call TRBD1 (8 bases). Trimming stripped 6 bases from V and 9 bases from J, with 21 bases between. Germline CDR1 and CDR2: SNHLY and FYNNEI. This CDR3 contains 14 residues. The CDR3 here is CASRTTGEGSGQYF. DNA of the CDR3: TGTGCCAGCAGGACGACAGGGGAGGGTTCGGGGCAGTACTTC.

The chain combines TRBV11-2 with TRBJ2-1; 9 nucleotides agree with TRBD2. V trimming: 0 bases; J trimming: 8 bases; junction bases outside the gene matches: 14. The CDR3 is made up of 18 amino acids. Looked up from germline, CDR1 is SGHAT and CDR2 is FQNNGV. The CDR3 DNA is TGTGCCAGCAGCTTAGATCAGCAGCGGGGGGCTTTTTTGGATGAGCAGTTCTTC. It translates to CASSLDQQRGAFLDEQFF.

The rearrangement uses TRBV13 and TRBJ2-5, with a possible D match to TRBD2 (7 bases). CDR3 length: 15 amino acids. CDR1 PRHDT and CDR2 FYEKMQ come from the germline V gene (reference sequence). Trimming stripped 5 bases from V and 3 bases from J, with 16 bases between. The CDR3 loop is CASSRRGAGEETQYF. The CDR3 DNA follows: TGTGCCAGCAGCCGTCGGGGGGCGGGTGAAGAGACCCAGTACTTC.

The chain carries TRBV3-1 (or the pseudogene TRBV3-2) and TRBJ2-7; D possibly corresponds to TRBD2 (6 bases). In germline, CDR1 is LGHDT, CDR2 YNNKEL (reference sequence). Deletions cut 0 bases from V and 7 bases from J, with 16 bases between. The CDR3 has 15 residues. CDR3 coding DNA: TGTGCCAGCAGCCAAGAAGCGTTAGGGGCGGGGGAGCAGTACTTC. Translated: CASSQEALGAGEQYF.

V is TRBV10-2 and J is TRBJ2-7; 8 bases are shared with TRBD1. Germline V CDR1 and CDR2: WSHSY, SAAADI. With V trimmed by 3 bases and J by 5 bases, 18 bases remained unmatched. The CDR3 spans 18 residues. CDR3 sequence reads: CASSDLPGQGVVFDEQYF. The CDR3 region has the DNA TGCGCCAGCAGTGATTTACCCGGACAGGGAGTAGTATTTGACGAGCAGTACTTC.

The gene calls are TRBV27 and TRBJ1-6, with D possibly being TRBD1 (5 bases). The V end lost 3 bases, the J end lost 6 bases, and 12 bases lay between the germline ends. Germline V gene lookup returns CDR1 MNHEY and CDR2 SMNVEV (reference sequence). The CDR3 contains 15 residues. The CDR3: CASSFPGDGNSPLHF. The CDR3 DNA reads as TGTGCCAGCAGTTTCCCGGGGGATGGTAATTCACCCCTCCACTTT.